This entry lists 24 T cell receptor beta chains sequenced from one sample in a study of lymphopenia after photon versus proton radiotherapy. Repertoires were generated with immunoSEQ multiplex PCR, while TCRdb's copy carries only in-frame clones and drops some. The table includes under 9,500 clones, 85% to 95% detected once. The specimen was peripheral blood, collected from a patient treated with photon-based radiotherapy. These receptors came from a woman between 45 and 60 years old with cholangiocarcinoma.

This chain uses TRBV7-9 with TRBJ1-1; maybe TRBD1 (5 bases). The germline V gene has CDR1 SEHNR and CDR2 FQNEAQ (reference sequence). CDR3 length equals 14 residues. V was trimmed by 7 bases and J by 2 bases, leaving 14 bases between them. Here the CDR3 reads CASTRGESNTEAFF. The CDR3 region has the DNA TGTGCCAGCACCCGAGGGGAGTCAAACACTGAAGCTTTCTTT.

This chain connects TRBV30 to TRBJ1-2; the D is unclear. This CDR3 comprises 12 residues. CDR1 and CDR2 from the germline V gene are GTSNPN and SVGIG (reference sequence). Deletions cut 2 bases from V and 4 bases from J, with 8 bases between. This chain's CDR3 is CAWSLSIYGYTF. DNA of the CDR3: TGTGCCTGGAGTTTGAGTATCTATGGCTACACCTTC.

This clone turned up a few times. The CDR3 DNA reads TGCGCCAGCAGCCAAGAGTGGGTCTACACTATGAACACTGAAGCTTTCTTT. Its translation: CASSQEWVYTMNTEAFF. The V gene is TRBV4-3, the J gene TRBJ1-1; D gene ambiguous. The V end lost 0 bases, the J end lost 0 bases, and 14 bases lay between the germline ends. Germline values: CDR1 LGHNA, CDR2 YSLEER. CDR3 length: 17 residues.

The V gene is TRBV5-6, the J gene TRBJ1-5; D possibly corresponds to TRBD1 (6 bases). The CDR3 sequence is 14 residues long. The V end lost 5 bases, the J end lost 8 bases, and 17 bases lay between the germline ends. Looked up from germline, CDR1 is SGHDT and CDR2 is YYEEEE. The CDR3 DNA is TGTGCCAGCAGTAGGGGGGTGGAGTTTGAGCCCCAGCATTTT. The encoded protein is CASSRGVEFEPQHF. The variable domain in full, with the rest retrieved from reference TRBV5-6 and TRBJ1-5, is DAGVTQSPTHLIKTRGQQVTLRCSPKSGHDTVSWYQQALGQGPQFIFQYYEEEERQRGNFPDRFSGHQFPNYSSELNVNALLLGDSALYLCASSRGVEFEPQHFGDGTRLSIL.

The J gene is TRBJ1-5, the V gene TRBV7-2; 7 bases align to TRBD1. The J segment lost 4 bases and the V segment lost 7 bases, leaving 7 bases of the junction unmatched. Per the germline V gene, CDR1 is SGHTA and CDR2 is FQGNSA. The CDR3 is 14 residues long. In nucleotides, the CDR3 is TGTGCCAGCATCATCGACAGGGCTAATCAGCCCCAGCATTTT. Protein: CASIIDRANQPQHF.

This rearrangement joins TRBV19 to TRBJ1-2; D may be TRBD1 (6 bases). The V gene's germline CDR1 is LNHDA and CDR2 SQIVND (reference sequence). This CDR3 region has 20 residues. V lost 3 bases and J 0 bases, leaving 26 bases between the germline ends. CDR3 region: CASSMESYQDSYRSNYGYTF. As DNA, the CDR3 is TGTGCCAGTAGTATGGAGTCCTATCAGGACAGTTACCGCTCTAACTATGGCTACACCTTC. Using reference TRBV19 and TRBJ1-2 for the parts outside the CDR3, the full variable domain is DGGITQSPKYLFRKEGQNVTLSCEQNLNHDAMYWYRQDPGQGLRLIYYSQIVNDFQKGDIAEGYSVSREKKESFPLTVTSAQKNPTAFYLCASSMESYQDSYRSNYGYTFGSGTRLTVV.

The V call is TRBV29-1, the J call TRBJ1-2; D remains ambiguous. Germline V gene sequence: CDR1 SQVTM, CDR2 ANQGSEA. V was shortened by 6 bases and J by 9 bases, with 20 bases between the two germline ends. This CDR3 is 13 amino acids long. CDR3: CSVLATGDGSYTF. In nucleotides, the CDR3 is TGCAGCGTCCTGGCGACTGGGGATGGAAGCTACACCTTC. Complete variable domain (other parts from reference TRBV29-1 and TRBJ1-2): SAVISQKPSRDICQRGTSLTIQCQVDSQVTMMFWYRQQPGQSLTLIATANQGSEATYESGFVIDKFPISRPNLTFSTLTVSNMSPEDSSIYLCSVLATGDGSYTFGSGTRLTVV.

The chain is built from TRBV18 and TRBJ2-1; D may be TRBD2 (5 bases). The CDR3 sequence is 12 residues long. The germline V and J ends were trimmed by 2 bases and 7 bases, with 6 bases remaining between them. Germline CDR1 is KGHSH and CDR2 is LQKENI. Here the CDR3 reads CASSPGENEQFF. As DNA, the CDR3 is TGTGCCAGCTCACCAGGGGAGAATGAGCAGTTCTTC.

The V gene is TRBV7-2, the J gene TRBJ1-1; D is unresolved. Germline V lookup: CDR1 SGHTA, CDR2 FQGNSA. The CDR3 totals 17 residues. Trimming cost V 1 base and J 0 bases, with 15 bases left between them. The CDR3 sequence: CASSLEVWAELNTEAFF. The CDR3 nucleotides read TGTGCCAGCAGCTTAGAAGTGTGGGCGGAGTTGAACACTGAAGCTTTCTTT. The entire variable domain, with the rest obtained from reference TRBV7-2 and TRBJ1-1, is as follows: GAGVSQSPSNKVTEKGKDVELRCDPISGHTALYWYRQSLGQGLEFLIYFQGNSAPDKSGLPSDRFSAERTGGSVSTLTIQRTQQEDSAVYLCASSLEVWAELNTEAFFGQGTRLTVV.

The J gene is TRBJ1-3, the V gene TRBV27; 7 nucleotides line up with TRBD1. The CDR3 is 15 residues long. V shed 6 bases, J shed 4 bases, and the junction held 9 bases outside the gene matches. Germline V gene lookup returns CDR1 MNHEY and CDR2 SMNVEV (reference sequence). In DNA form, the CDR3 reads TGTGCCAGCAGCCGCGAGGGGGCGGAAGGAAACACCATATATTTT. It codes for CASSREGAEGNTIYF.

V and J are TRBV27 and TRBJ1-1, with 7 positions matching TRBD1. From germline, CDR1 is MNHEY and CDR2 SMNVEV (reference sequence). The CDR3 has 14 amino acids. J lost 2 bases, V lost 6 bases, and 6 bases had no gene match. The DNA for the CDR3 is TGTGCCAGCAGCGTAGACAGGGCTAACACTGAAGCTTTCTTT. Encoded protein: CASSVDRANTEAFF.

This clone came up a few times. The chain joins TRBV7-9 to TRBJ2-5, with D possibly being TRBD2 (7 bases). V was shortened by 1 base and J by 1 base, with 19 bases between the two germline ends. Germline V gene sequence: CDR1 SEHNR, CDR2 FQNEAQ (reference sequence). This CDR3 spans 18 amino acids. The CDR3, as DNA: TGTGCCAGCAGCTTAGAGTCTTGGTTAAGGGGGGGCCAAGAGACCCAGTACTTC. Its protein product is CASSLESWLRGGQETQYF.

The chain links TRBV29-1 to TRBJ1-1, with a weak D call TRBD1 (6 bases). In germline, CDR1 is SQVTM, CDR2 ANQGSEA. The CDR3 covers 14 residues. V lost 7 bases, J lost 4 bases, and 19 bases lay in between. CDR3 nucleotides: TGCAGCGCCGGGGATAAAGGAGGGGGCACTGAAGCTTTCTTT. Translating it yields CSAGDKGGGTEAFF. Full variable domain (missing parts from reference TRBV29-1 and TRBJ1-1): SAVISQKPSRDICQRGTSLTIQCQVDSQVTMMFWYRQQPGQSLTLIATANQGSEATYESGFVIDKFPISRPNLTFSTLTVSNMSPEDSSIYLCSAGDKGGGTEAFFGQGTRLTVV.

The J gene is TRBJ2-7, the V gene TRBV7-9, with a tentative D call TRBD2 (6 bases). This CDR3 has 13 residues. Germline CDR1 is SEHNR and CDR2 is FQNEAQ (reference sequence). V gave up 5 bases and J gave up 9 bases, with 17 bases separating them. The DNA of the CDR3 is TGTGCCAGCAGCCCCCAGGCGGGGAGCCGGCAGTACTTC. It is translated as CASSPQAGSRQYF.

The J gene is TRBJ1-5, the V gene TRBV19; D perhaps matches TRBD1 (6 bases). Germline CDR1 LNHDA, CDR2 SQIVND (reference sequence). This CDR3 is built from 12 residues. The V end lost 11 bases, the J end lost 7 bases, and 15 bases lay between the germline ends. The DNA for the CDR3 is TGTGCCGTAAGTACAGGGTACCAGCCCCAGCATTTT. This sequence encodes CAVSTGYQPQHF.

The chain has TRBV7-9 and TRBJ2-7; TRBD2 matches at 7 bases. V shed 5 bases, J shed 6 bases, and the junction held 7 bases outside the gene matches. There are 13 residues in the CDR3. Germline V gene sequence: CDR1 SEHNR, CDR2 FQNEAQ (reference sequence). CDR3: CASSDRWEGEQYF. The CDR3 region has the DNA TGTGCCAGCAGCGATCGATGGGAGGGCGAGCAGTACTTC. The full variable domain, its missing parts supplied by reference TRBV7-9 and TRBJ2-7, is DTGVSQNPRHKITKRGQNVTFRCDPISEHNRLYWYRQTLGQGPEFLTYFQNEAQLEKSRLLSDRFSAERPKGSFSTLEIQRTEQGDSAMYLCASSDRWEGEQYFGPGTRLTVT.

The genes are TRBV6-1 and TRBJ2-5; no clear D. The CDR3 spans 13 residues. CDR1 is MNHNS and CDR2 is SASEGT in the germline V gene. V was trimmed by 2 bases and J by 7 bases, leaving 11 bases between them. In DNA, the CDR3 is TGTGCCAGCAGTGAATCCGAAGGCGTGACCCAGTACTTC. It yields the protein CASSESEGVTQYF.

The chain uses TRBV4-1 and TRBJ2-1; no clear D. Per germline, CDR1 MGHRA and CDR2 YSYEKL. This CDR3 has 13 amino acids. The ends were cut back, 3 bases at V and 15 bases at J, with 18 bases in the middle. The CDR3 sequence: CASSHQSPSAPFF. As DNA, the CDR3 is TGCGCCAGCAGCCACCAGTCCCCTAGTGCTCCGTTCTTC.

This rearrangement joins TRBV25-1 to TRBJ1-3; D uncertain. The CDR3 sequence is 14 residues long. V was pared by 6 bases and J by 4 bases, with 13 bases between. Germline values: CDR1 MGHDK, CDR2 SYGVNS. CDR3 DNA: TGTGCCAGCAGCTTCCAGGCGTCGGGAAACACCATATATTTT. Its translation is CASSFQASGNTIYF.

J is TRBJ1-2 and V is TRBV19; no firm D call. Germline CDR1 reads LNHDA; CDR2 reads SQIVND (reference sequence). Trimming took off 4 bases at V and 2 bases at J, with 20 bases between the two ends. This CDR3 has 17 residues. CDR3 sequence reads: CASSNLGAGQRNYGYTF. The DNA for the CDR3 is TGTGCCAGTAGTAACCTGGGTGCCGGGCAACGAAACTATGGCTACACCTTC.

The rearrangement links TRBV18 to TRBJ1-1; no reliable D call. Germline V lookup: CDR1 KGHSH, CDR2 LQKENI. The CDR3 spans 13 residues. Trimming stripped 2 bases from V and 4 bases from J, with 8 bases between. The CDR3 loop is CASSPSVATEAFF. The CDR3 region has the DNA TGTGCCAGCTCACCATCGGTGGCCACTGAAGCTTTCTTT.

The chain links TRBV4-3 to TRBJ1-5; D gene uncertain. The CDR3 runs 16 residues. Germline loops: CDR1 LGHNA, CDR2 YSLEER. V lost 1 base to trimming and J lost 0 bases, with 10 bases between them. CDR3 in amino acids: CASSQGQPYSNQPQHF. The CDR3 DNA is TGCGCCAGCAGCCAAGGGCAGCCTTATAGCAATCAGCCCCAGCATTTT.

The sample holds one count of this clone. The chain recombines TRBV19 with TRBJ2-2; a possible D gene is TRBD1 (6 bases). The CDR3 is 14 amino acids. The V gene lost 5 bases and the J gene lost 6 bases, with 13 bases spanning the gap. CDR1 and CDR2 from the germline V gene are LNHDA and SQIVND (reference sequence). The CDR3 sequence is CASSVTGPAGELFF. The CDR3 DNA is TGTGCCAGTAGTGTCACAGGGCCCGCCGGGGAGCTGTTTTTT.

The V call is TRBV4-3, the J call TRBJ1-2, with D uncertain. Trimming left V 0 bases short and J 2 bases short, with 4 bases between. From germline, CDR1 is LGHNA and CDR2 YSLEER. The CDR3 is 13 residues long. The CDR3 region has the DNA TGCGCCAGCAGCCAAGAGGTAAACTATGGCTACACCTTC. Its protein product is CASSQEVNYGYTF.